One TCR beta chain is described in this entry. Its antigen is unidentified. The J segment lost 4 bases and the V segment lost 4 bases, leaving 10 bases of the junction unmatched. The CDR3 is 16 residues long. The germline V gene encodes CDR1 MGHRA and CDR2 YSYEKL. The entry originates in a study of cytomegalovirus exposure and HLA in healthy donors. Primers: 60 Vbeta forward and 13 Jbeta reverse. The protocol was immunoSEQ multiplex PCR, while the TCRdb copy is restricted to in-frame clones and leaves out a portion. The sample has over 110,000 clones; around 78% are singletons. Study-level findings and limits: Later, an analysis showed that TCR beta chains associated with HLA were more clonally expanded than others that were equally common. In a later analysis, at a false discovery rate of 0.05, over 15,000 TCR beta sequences were associated with HLA alleles. Most likely, a cluster of highly shared sequence variants arose as a sequencing artifact.

Source material: PBMCs. The receptor's source is a woman aged 35 to 49 in good health and CMV-seropositive. The genes are TRBV4-1 and TRBJ2-5, with 9 positions matching TRBD2. The CDR3 DNA is TGCGCCAGCAGCCGGGAGGGTCGCGGGGGGGTAGAGACCCAGTACTTC. Its protein is CASSREGRGGVETQYF.